The clone carrying this T cell receptor (beta chain) occurred once. This sample is drawn from a study of blood T cell repertoires in COVID-19. Study in general: The samples span acute and convalescent COVID-19 from the United States, Italy and Spain. PBMCs, B-cell-depleted T cells, or T cells were the source of the cDNA or gDNA that made up the material.

Germline values: CDR1 MNHEY, CDR2 SVGAGI. CDR3 size: 13 residues. V was cut by 7 bases and J by 3 bases, with 13 bases left in between. Original analysis: Counts of nucleated cells, estimated from reference gene primer amplification, were obtained. The data were produced by immunoSEQ multiplex PCR, yet TCRdb's version contains in-frame clones alone and is incomplete. V and J calls and clone size follow that table, whereas D and trimming were derived from the DNA. Among approximately 240,000 clones listed, roughly 80% were seen once. The material sequenced was peripheral blood. The V call is TRBV6-5, the J call TRBJ2-7; no clear D gene. This receptor was identified in a woman aged 40 to 55 with active or convalescent COVID-19. DNA of the CDR3: TGTGCCAGCACCACCGGAGCCCTCTACGAGCAGTACTTC. This gives the protein CASTTGALYEQYF.